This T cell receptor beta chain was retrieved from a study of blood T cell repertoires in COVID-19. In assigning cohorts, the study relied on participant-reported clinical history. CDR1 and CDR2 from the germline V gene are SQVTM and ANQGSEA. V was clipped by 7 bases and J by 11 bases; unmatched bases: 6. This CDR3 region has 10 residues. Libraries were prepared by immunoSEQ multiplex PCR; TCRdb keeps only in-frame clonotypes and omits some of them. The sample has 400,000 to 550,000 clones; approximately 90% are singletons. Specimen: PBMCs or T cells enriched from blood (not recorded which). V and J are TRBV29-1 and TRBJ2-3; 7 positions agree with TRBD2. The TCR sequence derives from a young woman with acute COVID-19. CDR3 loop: CSEREFKQYF. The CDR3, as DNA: TGCAGCGAGCGGGAATTCAAGCAGTATTTT.